This T cell receptor beta chain was sequenced during a study of CD8 T cells in ankylosing spondylitis. General observations from the study: Reportedly, matched ankylosing spondylitis synovial fluid was significantly enriched for disease-linked clones.

Notes on this clonotype: Its antigen is still unknown.

J was trimmed by 6 bases and V by 4 bases; bases with no gene match: 9. The CDR3 length is 15 residues. Looked up from germline, CDR1 is DFQATT and CDR2 is SNEGSKA (reference sequence). TCRdb re-called the 5' RACE reads through MiXCR, storing one row per CDR3 protein. The sample holds 200,000 to 300,000 distinct CDR3 sequences, roughly 32% seen once. The V and J genes are TRBV20-1 and TRBJ2-3, with 11 bases matching TRBD2. Sequences were obtained from blood, either unsorted or a sorted T cell fraction (not recorded which). This clonotype was obtained from a male donor with ankylosing spondylitis or in good health (not recorded which). The CDR3 loop is CSATHSGGASDTQYF. The CDR3, as DNA: TGCAGTGCTACCCATAGCGGGGGGGCTTCGGATACGCAGTATTTT.